Below, 15 T cell receptor beta chains from the same sample are listed, as sequenced in a study of blood T cell repertoires in COVID-19. The data were produced by immunoSEQ multiplex PCR, yet TCRdb's version contains in-frame clones alone and is incomplete. The sample carries roughly 43,000 clones, approximately 85% recorded once. The sample taken for sequencing was peripheral blood. These receptor sequences come from a human donor in a cohort sampled during active COVID-19.

This clone has only one observation. The rearrangement uses TRBV28 and TRBJ1-3; 8 bases align to TRBD1. V dropped 4 bases and J dropped 4; count of bases not matched to a gene: 6. This CDR3 has 15 residues. CDR1 and CDR2 from the germline V gene are MDHEN and SYDVKM. CDR3 nucleotide sequence: TGTGCCAGCAGTTCCCACAGGGGGAGAGGAAACACCATATATTTT. Protein sequence: CASSSHRGRGNTIYF.

This clone was seen a handful of times. The chain couples TRBV4-3 to TRBJ2-7, with TRBD2 as a possible D gene (6 bases). CDR3 length: 13 amino acids. Germline CDR1 reads LGHNA; CDR2 reads YSLEER. Deletions cut 2 bases from V and 6 bases from J, with 11 bases between. The CDR3 DNA reads as TGCGCCAGCAGCCAACGACACGGGGGCGAGCAGTACTTC. It encodes CASSQRHGGEQYF.

Only a few counts were recorded for this clone. The gene calls are TRBV4-2 and TRBJ2-4; 10 bases line up with TRBD2. J was trimmed by 8 bases and V by 0 bases; bases with no gene match: 7. This CDR3 spans 16 amino acids. Germline V gene lookup returns CDR1 LGHNA and CDR2 YNFKEQ. CDR3 sequence: CASSQDSAGGRYIQYF. DNA of the CDR3: TGTGCCAGCAGCCAAGATTCAGCGGGGGGGAGATACATTCAGTACTTC.

The J gene is TRBJ1-1, the V gene TRBV5-5, with 8 bases lining up with TRBD1. V lost 1 base and J lost 1; bases outside the gene matches: 3. Germline V lookup: CDR1 SGHKS, CDR2 YYEKEE (reference sequence). This CDR3 comprises 15 residues. CDR3 residues: CASSLYGQGNTEAFF. The CDR3 DNA sequence: TGTGCCAGCAGCTTGTACGGACAGGGGAACACTGAAGCTTTCTTT.

J is TRBJ2-6 and V is TRBV7-9, with TRBD1 as a possible D gene (6 bases). CDR3 length: 15 amino acids. Per the germline V gene, CDR1 is SEHNR and CDR2 is FQNEAQ (reference sequence). V was pared by 4 bases and J by 6 bases, with 13 bases between. The CDR3 loop reads CASSSVRGQANVLTF. The CDR3 DNA follows: TGTGCCAGCAGCTCGGTCAGGGGACAGGCCAACGTCCTGACTTTC.

J is TRBJ2-7 and V is TRBV5-4; 10 nucleotides match TRBD2. Germline values: CDR1 SGHNT, CDR2 YYREEE (reference sequence). CDR3 length: 15 amino acids. The V and J ends lost 4 bases and 1 base, in that order; junction bases with no gene match: 5. CDR3 sequence reads: CASSTLAGGSYEQYF. Here the CDR3 DNA reads TGTGCCAGCAGCACTTTAGCGGGGGGTTCCTACGAGCAGTACTTC. The complete variable domain, with remaining parts taken from reference TRBV5-4 and TRBJ2-7, reads ETGVTQSPTHLIKTRGQQVTLRCSSQSGHNTVSWYQQALGQGPQFIFQYYREEENGRGNFPPRFSGLQFPNYSSELNVNALELDDSALYLCASSTLAGGSYEQYFGPGTRLTVT.

DNA of the CDR3: TGTGCCAGCAGGCCCCCTCAGGGCTCCACTGAAGCTTTCTTT. The encoded protein is CASRPPQGSTEAFF. The J gene is TRBJ1-1, the V gene TRBV28; a weak D match, TRBD1 (5 bases). The CDR3 totals 14 residues. The V gene lost 6 bases and the J gene lost 4 bases, with 15 bases spanning the gap. Germline V CDR1 and CDR2: MDHEN, SYDVKM.

The rearrangement uses TRBV6-2 or TRBV6-3 and TRBJ2-2; perhaps TRBD1 as D (6 bases). V lost 4 bases and J 0 bases, leaving 12 bases between the germline ends. Germline V gene sequence: CDR1 MNHEY, CDR2 SVGEGT. There are 16 residues in the CDR3. CDR3 protein: CASSWVGATNTGELFF. CDR3 in DNA: TGTGCCAGCAGTTGGGTGGGGGCCACGAACACCGGGGAGCTGTTTTTT.

V and J are TRBV6-1 and TRBJ1-2; 9 nucleotides match TRBD1. The CDR3 contains 15 residues. The germline CDR1 and CDR2 sequences are MNHNS and SASEGT. With V trimmed by 1 base and J by 8 bases, 8 bases remained unmatched. DNA for the CDR3: TGTGCCAGCAGTGAAGGGAGGACAGGGGAGGTCGGCTACACCTTC. This gives the protein CASSEGRTGEVGYTF.

The chain recombines TRBV6-6 with TRBJ2-1, with 8 bases lining up with TRBD2. This CDR3 region has 16 residues. Germline V gene lookup returns CDR1 MNHNY and CDR2 SVGAGI (reference sequence). V was clipped by 0 bases and J by 6 bases; unmatched bases: 7. CDR3 DNA: TGTGCCAGCAGTTACTCGTCGGTAGCGGGGTTCAATGAGCAGTTCTTC. It encodes CASSYSSVAGFNEQFF.

This clone has just one count. J is TRBJ1-4 and V is TRBV2; 8 bases map to TRBD1. Germline V gene data show CDR1 as SNHLY and CDR2 as FYNNEI. Trimming removed 7 bases from V and 4 bases from J; junction bases left unmatched: 11. CDR3 length: 16 amino acids. The CDR3 spells CASKPQGARSNEKLFF. The CDR3 region has the DNA TGTGCCAGCAAACCCCAGGGGGCTCGCAGTAATGAAAAACTGTTTTTT. Supplemented by reference TRBV2 and TRBJ1-4, the full variable domain reads EPEVTQTPSHQVTQMGQEVILRCVPISNHLYFYWYRQILGQKVEFLVSFYNNEISEKSEIFDDQFSVERPDGSNFTLKIRSTKLEDSAMYFCASKPQGARSNEKLFFGSGTQLSVL.

The chain recombines TRBV30 with TRBJ2-3; D might be TRBD1 (5 bases). Looked up from germline, CDR1 is GTSNPN and CDR2 is SVGIG (reference sequence). The germline V and J ends were trimmed by 2 bases and 4 bases, with 13 bases remaining between them. This CDR3 is 14 amino acids long. Written as DNA, the CDR3 is TGTGCCTGGAGTTTGGGGCTCTCCGCAGATACGCAGTATTTT. It translates to CAWSLGLSADTQYF.

V usage is TRBV19 and J usage is TRBJ1-5, with 8 bases fitting TRBD1. Germline loops: CDR1 LNHDA, CDR2 SQIVND (reference sequence). After removal of 6 bases from V and 9 bases from J, the junction contained 10 bases not matched to a gene. The CDR3 is 14 amino acids. The CDR3 loop reads CASSYGTGERPQHF. The CDR3 coding sequence is TGTGCCAGTAGCTACGGGACAGGTGAACGGCCCCAGCATTTT.

This clone has a single count. The V call is TRBV30, the J call TRBJ2-3; D gene unclear. CDR1 is GTSNPN, CDR2 SVGIG, per germline (reference sequence). This CDR3 is built from 14 residues. Trimming took off 2 bases at V and 0 bases at J, with 9 bases between the two ends. The CDR3 here is CAWSRRASTDTQYF. CDR3 in DNA: TGTGCCTGGAGTAGGAGAGCTAGCACAGATACGCAGTATTTT.

This chain links TRBV28 with TRBJ1-2; 11 nucleotides line up with TRBD1. V trimming: 5 bases; J trimming: 5 bases; junction bases outside the gene matches: 7. CDR1 MDHEN and CDR2 SYDVKM come from the germline V gene. CDR3 length equals 15 residues. As DNA, the CDR3 is TGTGCCAGCAGTGGGGGACAGGGGGGTTGGTATGGCTACACCTTC. Translating gives CASSGGQGGWYGYTF.